The rows below give T cell receptor beta chains drawn from one sample of a study of regulatory T cells in long-lasting Graves disease. Via MiXCR, TCRdb re-called the multiplex PCR reads, giving one row per CDR3 protein. The profile shows just over 600,000 distinct CDR3 sequences, 16% of them singletons. These data also formed part of another study, on T cells in Graves' hyperthyroidism and ophthalmopathy.

The sequenced sample was peripheral blood mononuclear cells (PBMCs), obtained at new diagnosis, from a patient treated with antithyroid drugs. These receptors all stem from a woman aged 25 to 39 with Graves disease. Each CDR3 is given with its conserved first and last residue. Fields, in order: clone size, J gene, D gene, V gene, CDR3 DNA, CDR3 protein. The D gene is left open where the match is weak. Some rows have no size entry. The others give once, few or many, or a class for an expanded clone.

many,TRBJ2-4,.,TRBV7-2,TGTGCCAGCAGCTCCGCCTCGATAAACATTCAGTACTTC,CASSSASINIQYF
.,TRBJ1-4,.,TRBV5-1,TGCGCCAGCAGCCGGTGGGGGCCTAATGAAAAACTGTTTTTT,CASSRWGPNEKLFF
many,TRBJ2-5,.,TRBV20-1,TGCAGTGCTAGAGTGGTTGAAGCAAGGACCCAGTACTTC,CSARVVEARTQYF
many,TRBJ2-1,TRBD2,TRBV5-1,TGTGCCAGCAGCTTGGCGTCTAGCGGGAGTGTGAATGAGCAGTTCTTC,CASSLASSGSVNEQFF
many,TRBJ1-1,.,TRBV10-3,TGCGCGGCAGGCTTGAACACTGAAGCTTTCTTT,CAAGLNTEAFF
few,TRBJ1-5,.,TRBV10-3,TGTGCCATCAGTCCTGGGGTCGGACAGCCCCAGCATTTT,CAISPGVGQPQHF
.,TRBJ2-3,.,TRBV5-5,TGTGCCAGCAGCCTCTACCCCATCGGTGCCGACACAGATACGCAGTATTTT,CASSLYPIGADTDTQYF
.,TRBJ1-5,.,TRBV3-1,TGTGCCAGCAGCCAAGCCGGGCAGAGGATGCAGCCCCAGCATTTT,CASSQAGQRMQPQHF
many,TRBJ2-5,TRBD1,TRBV9,TGTGCCAGCAGCACCGGACAGGGGAAAGAGACCCAGTACTTC,CASSTGQGKETQYF
.,TRBJ2-2,TRBD1,TRBV11-2,TGTGCCAGCAGCTTAGCACAGGGGGCACGGACCGGGGAGCTGTTTTTT,CASSLAQGARTGELFF
many,TRBJ2-1,.,TRBV28,TGTGCCAGCAGTTTCTTCACGTCGCAGTTCTTC,CASSFFTSQFF
few,TRBJ2-1,.,TRBV19,TGTGCCAGTACCCCTCCCGGGACGGGCAACAATGAGCAGTTCTTC,CASTPPGTGNNEQFF
many,TRBJ1-1,.,TRBV6-6,TGTGCCAGCAGTTACTCGTCCCTGGCAGCATCAAACACTGAAGCTTTCTTT,CASSYSSLAASNTEAFF
many,TRBJ1-1,.,TRBV7-9,TGTGCCGGCTCGCTGCCCGGAACTGAAGCTTTCTTT,CAGSLPGTEAFF
many,TRBJ1-6,TRBD1,TRBV6-1,TGTGCCAGCAGTGAACGAGGGGGCTGGAATTCACCCCTCCACTTT,CASSERGGWNSPLHF
once,TRBJ1-2,TRBD1,TRBV30,TGTGCCTGGAGGGTGGGACAGGCCAGCTATGGCTACACCTTC,CAWRVGQASYGYTF
many,TRBJ2-7,TRBD2,TRBV9,TGTGCCAGCAGCCCTAGCGGACTAGCGTCCTACGAGCAGTACTTC,CASSPSGLASYEQYF
.,TRBJ2-1,TRBD2,TRBV7-9,TGTGCCAGCAGCCTAAAGCGGGAGGGCCCCTACAATGAGCAGTTCTTC,CASSLKREGPYNEQFF
many,TRBJ1-1,TRBD1,TRBV7-2,TGTGCCAGCAGCTTACAGGGGGCAACTGAAGCTTTCTTT,CASSLQGATEAFF
.,TRBJ2-4,TRBD2,TRBV20-1,TGCAGTGCAAAGACTAGCGGGATAAAAAACATTCAGTACTTC,CSAKTSGIKNIQYF